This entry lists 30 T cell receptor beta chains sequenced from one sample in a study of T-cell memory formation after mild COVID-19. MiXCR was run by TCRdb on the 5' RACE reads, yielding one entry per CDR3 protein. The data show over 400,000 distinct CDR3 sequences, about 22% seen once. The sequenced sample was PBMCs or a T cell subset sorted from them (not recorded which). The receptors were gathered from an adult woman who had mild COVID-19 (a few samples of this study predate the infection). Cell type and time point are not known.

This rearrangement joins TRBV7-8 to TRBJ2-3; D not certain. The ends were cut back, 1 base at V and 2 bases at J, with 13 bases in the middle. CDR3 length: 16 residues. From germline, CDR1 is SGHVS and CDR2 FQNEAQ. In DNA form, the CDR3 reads TGTGCCAGCAGCTTAGGACTGTCTATAATCACAGATACGCAGTATTTT. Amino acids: CASSLGLSIITDTQYF.

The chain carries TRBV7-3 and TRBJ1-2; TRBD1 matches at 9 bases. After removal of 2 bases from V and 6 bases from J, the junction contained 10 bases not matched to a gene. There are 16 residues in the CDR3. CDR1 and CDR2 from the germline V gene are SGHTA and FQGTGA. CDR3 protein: CASSLGDRAGHDGYTF. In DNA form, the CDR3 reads TGTGCCAGCAGCTTAGGGGACAGGGCCGGTCATGATGGCTACACCTTC.

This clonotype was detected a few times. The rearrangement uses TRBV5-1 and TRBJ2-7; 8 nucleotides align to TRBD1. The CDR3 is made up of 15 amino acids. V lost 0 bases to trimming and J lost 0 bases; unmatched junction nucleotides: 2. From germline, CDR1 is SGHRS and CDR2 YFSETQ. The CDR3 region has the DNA TGCGCCAGCAGCTTGGGGACAGGGCTCTCCTACGAGCAGTACTTC. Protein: CASSLGTGLSYEQYF.

The CDR3 DNA reads TGCGCCAGCAGCTCGGGACTAGCGGGGGGTACCGAAGAGACCCAGTACTTC. Translation: CASSSGLAGGTEETQYF. This sequence joins TRBV5-1 and TRBJ2-5, with 15 positions matching TRBD2. V dropped 3 bases and J dropped 3; count of bases not matched to a gene: 6. CDR1 and CDR2 (germline): SGHRS, YFSETQ. CDR3 length: 17 residues.

In DNA form, the CDR3 reads TGTGCCTCAGAAGCGGCGACTCATACGAGGGTGTATTTT. This codes for CASEAATHTRVYF. The chain carries TRBV19 and TRBJ2-3; possibly TRBD2 for D (5 bases). Germline CDR1 and CDR2: LNHDA and SQIVND (reference sequence). This CDR3 is 13 amino acids long. Trimming took off 11 bases at V and 14 bases at J, with 26 bases between the two ends.

The CDR3 here is CAIKPGLAGETQYF. CDR3 bases: TGTGCCATCAAACCGGGACTAGCGGGAGAGACCCAGTACTTC. The chain couples TRBV10-3 to TRBJ2-5; 12 nucleotides align to TRBD2. Germline V gene lookup returns CDR1 ENHRY and CDR2 SYGVKD. The CDR3 has 14 residues. V shed 7 bases, J shed 4 bases, and the junction held 4 bases outside the gene matches.

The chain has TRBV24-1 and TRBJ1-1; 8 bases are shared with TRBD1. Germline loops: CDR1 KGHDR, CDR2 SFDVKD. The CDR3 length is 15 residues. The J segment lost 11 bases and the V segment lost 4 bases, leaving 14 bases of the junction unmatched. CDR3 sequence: CATSDHGTGLTRAFF. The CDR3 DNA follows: TGTGCCACCAGTGACCATGGGACAGGCCTTACTAGGGCTTTCTTT.

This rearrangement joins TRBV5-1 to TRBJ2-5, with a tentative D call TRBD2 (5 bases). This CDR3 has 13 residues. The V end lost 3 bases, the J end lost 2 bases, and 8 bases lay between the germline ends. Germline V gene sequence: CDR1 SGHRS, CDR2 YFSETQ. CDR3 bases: TGCGCCAGCAGCTCCGGGATACAAGAGACCCAGTACTTC. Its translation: CASSSGIQETQYF.

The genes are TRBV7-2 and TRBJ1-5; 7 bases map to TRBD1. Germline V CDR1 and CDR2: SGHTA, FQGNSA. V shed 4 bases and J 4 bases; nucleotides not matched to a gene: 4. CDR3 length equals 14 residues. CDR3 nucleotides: TGTGCCAGCAGCTCGGGACAGAAAAATCAGCCCCAGCATTTT. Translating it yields CASSSGQKNQPQHF. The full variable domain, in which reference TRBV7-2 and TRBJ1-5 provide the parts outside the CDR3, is GAGVSQSPSNKVTEKGKDVELRCDPISGHTALYWYRQSLGQGLEFLIYFQGNSAPDKSGLPSDRFSAERTGGSVSTLTIQRTQQEDSAVYLCASSSGQKNQPQHFGDGTRLSIL.

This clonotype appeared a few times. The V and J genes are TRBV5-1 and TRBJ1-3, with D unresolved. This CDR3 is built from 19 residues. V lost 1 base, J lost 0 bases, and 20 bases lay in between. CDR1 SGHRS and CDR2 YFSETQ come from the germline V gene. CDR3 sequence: CASSLRPLGVTTSGNTIYF. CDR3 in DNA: TGCGCCAGCAGCTTGCGCCCACTGGGAGTGACTACCTCTGGAAACACCATATATTTT.

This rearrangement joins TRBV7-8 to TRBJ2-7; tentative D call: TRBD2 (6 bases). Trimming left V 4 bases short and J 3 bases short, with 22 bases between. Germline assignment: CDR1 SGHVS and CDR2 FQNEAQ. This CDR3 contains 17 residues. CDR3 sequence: CASSSPPGGTTYYEQYF. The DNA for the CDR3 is TGTGCCAGCAGCTCCCCACCCGGGGGTACAACCTACTACGAGCAGTACTTC.

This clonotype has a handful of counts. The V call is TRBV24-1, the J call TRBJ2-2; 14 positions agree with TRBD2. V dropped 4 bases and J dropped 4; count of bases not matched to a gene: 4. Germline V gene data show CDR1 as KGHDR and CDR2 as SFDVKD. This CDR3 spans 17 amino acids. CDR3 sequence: CATSEGGLAGVTGELFF. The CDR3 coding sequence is TGTGCCACCAGTGAGGGGGGACTAGCGGGAGTCACCGGGGAGCTGTTTTTT.

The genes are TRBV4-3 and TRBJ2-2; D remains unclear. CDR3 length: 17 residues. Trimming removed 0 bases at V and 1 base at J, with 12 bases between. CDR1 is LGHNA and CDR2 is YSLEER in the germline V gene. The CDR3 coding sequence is TGCGCCAGCAGCCAAGATCTTCCATTCATGAACACCGGGGAGCTGTTTTTT. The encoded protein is CASSQDLPFMNTGELFF.

The CDR3 bases are TGTGCCAGCAGCTTAGGAGTCGGGCAGGTCTCCTACGAGCAGTACTTC. Translation gives CASSLGVGQVSYEQYF. This chain links TRBV7-6 with TRBJ2-7, with unresolved D. Germline CDR1 reads SGHVS; CDR2 reads FNYEAQ. The CDR3 runs to 16 residues. V lost 1 base and J 0 bases, leaving 13 bases between the germline ends.

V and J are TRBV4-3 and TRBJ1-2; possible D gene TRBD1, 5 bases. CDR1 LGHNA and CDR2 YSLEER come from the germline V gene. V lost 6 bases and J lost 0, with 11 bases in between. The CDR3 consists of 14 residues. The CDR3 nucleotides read TGCGCCAGCAGTGAAAGAGGGGCTAACTATGGCTACACCTTC. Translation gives CASSERGANYGYTF.

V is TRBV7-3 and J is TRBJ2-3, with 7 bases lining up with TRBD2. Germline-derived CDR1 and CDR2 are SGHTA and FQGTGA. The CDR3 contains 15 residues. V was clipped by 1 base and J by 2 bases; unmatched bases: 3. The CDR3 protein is CASSLREGTTDTQYF. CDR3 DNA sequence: TGTGCCAGCAGCTTAAGGGAGGGGACCACAGATACGCAGTATTTT. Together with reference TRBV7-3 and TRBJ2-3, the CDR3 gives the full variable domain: GAGVSQTPSNKVTEKGKYVELRCDPISGHTALYWYRQSLGQGPEFLIYFQGTGAADDSGLPNDRFFAVRPEGSVSTLKIQRTERGDSAVYLCASSLREGTTDTQYFGPGTRLTVL.

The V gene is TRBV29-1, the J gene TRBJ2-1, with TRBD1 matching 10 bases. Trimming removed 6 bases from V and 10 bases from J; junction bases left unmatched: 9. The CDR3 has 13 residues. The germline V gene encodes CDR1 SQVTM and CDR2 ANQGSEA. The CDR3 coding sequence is TGCAGCGTAGACAGGGGGCGGACTACGGAGCAGTTCTTC. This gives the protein CSVDRGRTTEQFF.

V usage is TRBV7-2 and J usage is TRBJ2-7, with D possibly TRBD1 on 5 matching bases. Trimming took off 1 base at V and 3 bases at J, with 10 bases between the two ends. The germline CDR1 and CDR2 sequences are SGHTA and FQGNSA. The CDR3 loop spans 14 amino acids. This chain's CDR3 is CASSLGGPVYEQYF. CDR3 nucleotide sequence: TGTGCCAGCAGCTTAGGGGGCCCTGTCTACGAGCAGTACTTC.

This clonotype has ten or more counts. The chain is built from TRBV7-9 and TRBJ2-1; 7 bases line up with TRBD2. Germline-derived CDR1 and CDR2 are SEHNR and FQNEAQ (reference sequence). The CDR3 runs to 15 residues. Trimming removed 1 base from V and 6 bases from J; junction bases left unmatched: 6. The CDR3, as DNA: TGTGCCAGCAGCTTAGTTACGGGAGGAGGCAATGAGCAGTTCTTC. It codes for CASSLVTGGGNEQFF.

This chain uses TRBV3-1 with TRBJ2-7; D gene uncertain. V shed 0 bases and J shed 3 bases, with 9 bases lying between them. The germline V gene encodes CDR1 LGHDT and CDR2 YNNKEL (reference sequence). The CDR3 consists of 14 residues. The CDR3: CASSQDSANYEQYF. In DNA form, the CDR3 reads TGTGCCAGCAGCCAAGATTCGGCCAACTACGAGCAGTACTTC.

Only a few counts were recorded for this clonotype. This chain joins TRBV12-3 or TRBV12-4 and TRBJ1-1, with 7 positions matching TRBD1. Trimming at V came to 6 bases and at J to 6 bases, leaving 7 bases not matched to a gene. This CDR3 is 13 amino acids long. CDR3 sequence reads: CASRQGLSAEAFF. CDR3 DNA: TGTGCCAGCAGACAGGGGTTATCGGCTGAAGCTTTCTTT.

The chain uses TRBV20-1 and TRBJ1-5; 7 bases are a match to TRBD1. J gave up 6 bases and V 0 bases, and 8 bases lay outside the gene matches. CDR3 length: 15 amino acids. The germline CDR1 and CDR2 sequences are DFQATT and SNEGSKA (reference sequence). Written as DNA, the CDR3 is TGCAGTGCTAGAGATCCGGGGCAGGGGGGTCAGCCCCAGCATTTT. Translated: CSARDPGQGGQPQHF.

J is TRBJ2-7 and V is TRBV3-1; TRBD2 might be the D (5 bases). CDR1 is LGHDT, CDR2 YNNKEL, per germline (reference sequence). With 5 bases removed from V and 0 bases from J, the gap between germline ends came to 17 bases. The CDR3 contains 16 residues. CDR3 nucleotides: TGTGCCAGCAGCACACTGCGGGCCACGAACTCCTACGAGCAGTACTTC. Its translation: CASSTLRATNSYEQYF.

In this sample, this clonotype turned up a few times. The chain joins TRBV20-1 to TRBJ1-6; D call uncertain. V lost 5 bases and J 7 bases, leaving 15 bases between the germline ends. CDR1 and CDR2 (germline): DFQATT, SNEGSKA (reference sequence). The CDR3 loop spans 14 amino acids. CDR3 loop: CSAEGSLQNSPLHF. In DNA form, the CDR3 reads TGCAGTGCTGAGGGCAGCTTACAAAATTCACCCCTCCACTTT.

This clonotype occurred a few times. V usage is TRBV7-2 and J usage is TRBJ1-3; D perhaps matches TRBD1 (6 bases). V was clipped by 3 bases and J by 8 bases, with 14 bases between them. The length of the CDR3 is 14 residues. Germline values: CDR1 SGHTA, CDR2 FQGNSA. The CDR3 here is CASSFGRGGDTIYF. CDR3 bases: TGTGCCAGCAGCTTTGGCAGGGGCGGCGACACCATATATTTT.

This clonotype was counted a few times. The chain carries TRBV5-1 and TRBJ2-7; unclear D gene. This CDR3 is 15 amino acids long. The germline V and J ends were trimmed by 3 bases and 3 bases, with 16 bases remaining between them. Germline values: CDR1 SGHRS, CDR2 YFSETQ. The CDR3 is CASSSTGTLLYEQYF. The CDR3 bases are TGCGCCAGCAGCTCGACCGGTACCCTCCTCTACGAGCAGTACTTC.

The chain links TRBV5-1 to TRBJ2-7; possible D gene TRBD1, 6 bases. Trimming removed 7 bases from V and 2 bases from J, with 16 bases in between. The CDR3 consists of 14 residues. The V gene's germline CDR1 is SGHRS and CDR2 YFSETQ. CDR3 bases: TGCGCCAGCGGGGAAGGGGGTACTGCCTACGAGCAGTACTTC. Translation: CASGEGGTAYEQYF. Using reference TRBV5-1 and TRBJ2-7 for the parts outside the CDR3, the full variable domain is KAGVTQTPRYLIKTRGQQVTLSCSPISGHRSVSWYQQTPGQGLQFLFEYFSETQRNKGNFPGRFSGRQFSNSRSEMNVSTLELGDSALYLCASGEGGTAYEQYFGPGTRLTVT.

The CDR3 loop reads CASSSAGQGNQPQHF. The CDR3 DNA follows: TGTGCCAGCAGTTCCGCGGGACAGGGCAATCAGCCCCAGCATTTT. V and J are TRBV27 and TRBJ1-5; 8 bases are a match to TRBD1. The CDR3 has 15 amino acids. V shed 4 bases, J shed 2 bases, and the junction held 4 bases outside the gene matches. From germline, CDR1 is MNHEY and CDR2 SMNVEV (reference sequence).

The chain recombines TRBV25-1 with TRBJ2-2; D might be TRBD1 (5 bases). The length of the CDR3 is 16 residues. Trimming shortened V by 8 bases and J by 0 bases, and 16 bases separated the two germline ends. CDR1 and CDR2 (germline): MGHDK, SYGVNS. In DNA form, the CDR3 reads TGTGCCAGCGTCAGCAAGGGGAACGCGAACACCGGGGAGCTGTTTTTT. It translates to CASVSKGNANTGELFF.

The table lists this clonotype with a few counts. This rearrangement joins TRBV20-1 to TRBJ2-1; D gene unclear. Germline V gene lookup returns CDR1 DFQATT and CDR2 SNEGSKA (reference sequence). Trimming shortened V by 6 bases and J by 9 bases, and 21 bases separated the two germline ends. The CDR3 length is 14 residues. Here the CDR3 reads CSANDGKRVVEQFF. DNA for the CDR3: TGCAGTGCCAACGACGGAAAGCGAGTCGTTGAGCAGTTCTTC.